This T cell receptor beta chain was sequenced during a study of shared clonotypes between healthy human individuals. Only in-frame clones appear in the TCRdb table, and some are missing; sequencing was by immunoSEQ multiplex PCR. The sample carries some 630,000 clones, 55% to 75% recorded once. The junction had 12 bases not matched to a gene; V was cut back by 6 bases and J by 7 bases. The germline V gene has CDR1 SGHTA and CDR2 FQGNSA. The CDR3 length is 16 residues. The chain joins TRBV7-2 to TRBJ2-2; 9 bases map to TRBD2. The TCR originated in a young woman in good health. The specimen was memory CD4+ T cells sorted from blood. Subset here: CD45RA-negative fraction. CDR3 coding DNA: TGTGCCAGCAGTGCGGGACTAGCCGAAGGGCACGGGGAGCTGTTTTTT. It is translated as CASSAGLAEGHGELFF.